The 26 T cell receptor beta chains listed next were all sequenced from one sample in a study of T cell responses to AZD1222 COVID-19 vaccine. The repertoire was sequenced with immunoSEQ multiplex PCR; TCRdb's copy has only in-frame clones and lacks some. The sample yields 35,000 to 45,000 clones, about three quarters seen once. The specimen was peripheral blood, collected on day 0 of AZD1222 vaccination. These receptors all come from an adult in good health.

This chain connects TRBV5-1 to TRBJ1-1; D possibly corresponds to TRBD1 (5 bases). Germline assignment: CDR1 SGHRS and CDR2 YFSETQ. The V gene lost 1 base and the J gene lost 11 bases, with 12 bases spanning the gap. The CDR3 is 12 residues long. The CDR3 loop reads CASSLRGAVAFF. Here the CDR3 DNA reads TGCGCCAGCAGCTTGCGTGGGGCCGTGGCTTTCTTT.

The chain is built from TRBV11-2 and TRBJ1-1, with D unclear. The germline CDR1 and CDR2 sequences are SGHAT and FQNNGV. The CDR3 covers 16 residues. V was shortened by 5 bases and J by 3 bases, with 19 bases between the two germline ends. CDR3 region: CASSPDPGLLDTEAFF. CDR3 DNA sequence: TGTGCCAGCAGCCCCGACCCGGGGTTGTTAGACACTGAAGCTTTCTTT.

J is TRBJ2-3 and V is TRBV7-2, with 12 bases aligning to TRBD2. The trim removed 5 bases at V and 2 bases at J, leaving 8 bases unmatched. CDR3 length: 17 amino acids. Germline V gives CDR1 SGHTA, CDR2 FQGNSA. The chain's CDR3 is CASSPHRLAGATDTQYF. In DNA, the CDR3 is TGTGCCAGCAGCCCCCACCGACTAGCGGGGGCCACAGATACGCAGTATTTT.

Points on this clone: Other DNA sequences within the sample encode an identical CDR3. CDR3: CASSLNRNTEAFF. The DNA of the CDR3 is TGTGCCAGCAGCTTAAATAGGAACACTGAAGCTTTCTTT. The V and J genes are TRBV7-3 and TRBJ1-1, with D hard to call. The germline V gene has CDR1 SGHTA and CDR2 FQGTGA. This CDR3 is built from 13 residues. Deletions cut 1 base from V and 1 base from J, with 4 bases between.

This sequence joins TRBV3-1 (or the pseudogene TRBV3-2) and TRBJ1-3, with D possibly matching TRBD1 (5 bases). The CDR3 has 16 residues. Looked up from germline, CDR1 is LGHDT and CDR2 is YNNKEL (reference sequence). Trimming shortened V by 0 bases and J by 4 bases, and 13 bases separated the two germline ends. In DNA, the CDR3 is TGTGCCAGCAGCCAAGATAGTGGGGGTCCCGGAAACACCATATATTTT. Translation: CASSQDSGGPGNTIYF.

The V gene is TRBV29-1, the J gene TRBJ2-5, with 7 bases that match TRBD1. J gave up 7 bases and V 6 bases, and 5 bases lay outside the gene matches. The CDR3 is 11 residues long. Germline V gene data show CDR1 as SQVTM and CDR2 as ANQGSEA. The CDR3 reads CSVRQGGTQYF. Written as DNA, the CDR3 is TGCAGCGTCAGACAGGGCGGGACCCAGTACTTC.

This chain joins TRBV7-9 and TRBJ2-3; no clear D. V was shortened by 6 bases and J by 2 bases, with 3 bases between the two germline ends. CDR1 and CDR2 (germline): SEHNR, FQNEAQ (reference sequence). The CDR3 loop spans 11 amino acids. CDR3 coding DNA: TGTGCCAGCAGGACCACAGATACGCAGTATTTT. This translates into CASRTTDTQYF.

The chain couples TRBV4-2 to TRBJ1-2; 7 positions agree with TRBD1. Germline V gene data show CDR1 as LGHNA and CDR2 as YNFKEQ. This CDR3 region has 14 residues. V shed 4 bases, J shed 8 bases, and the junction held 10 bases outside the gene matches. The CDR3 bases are TGTGCCAGCAGCCGAGGACAGGCTGACTTGGGCTACACCTTC. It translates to CASSRGQADLGYTF.

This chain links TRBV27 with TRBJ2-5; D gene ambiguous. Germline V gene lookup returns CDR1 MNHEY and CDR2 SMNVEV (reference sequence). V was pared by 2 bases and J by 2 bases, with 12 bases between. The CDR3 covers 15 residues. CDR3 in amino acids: CASSLGQVTQETQYF. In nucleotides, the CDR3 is TGTGCCAGCAGTTTAGGGCAGGTGACACAAGAGACCCAGTACTTC.

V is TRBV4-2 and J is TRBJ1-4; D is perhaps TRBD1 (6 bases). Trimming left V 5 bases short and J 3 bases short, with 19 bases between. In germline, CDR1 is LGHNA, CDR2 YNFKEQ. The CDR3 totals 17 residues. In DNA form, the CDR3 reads TGTGCCAGCAGCTCTCAGACCCAACCAGGGGCTAATGAAAAACTGTTTTTT. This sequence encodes CASSSQTQPGANEKLFF.

CDR3 sequence: CAISESTQRGKDNEQFF. The CDR3 DNA follows: TGTGCCATCAGTGAGTCGACCCAGCGGGGGAAGGACAATGAGCAGTTCTTC. The rearrangement uses TRBV10-3 and TRBJ2-1; the match to TRBD2 covers 8 bases. The CDR3 contains 17 residues. The trim removed 0 bases at V and 5 bases at J, leaving 9 bases unmatched. Per the germline V gene, CDR1 is ENHRY and CDR2 is SYGVKD.

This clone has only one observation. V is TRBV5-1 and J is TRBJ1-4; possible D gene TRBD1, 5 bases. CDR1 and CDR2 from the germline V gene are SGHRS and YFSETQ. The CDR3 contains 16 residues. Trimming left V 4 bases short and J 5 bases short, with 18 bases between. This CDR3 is CASSPVTGTLNEKLFF. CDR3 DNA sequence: TGCGCCAGCAGCCCGGTCACCGGGACCCTAAATGAAAAACTGTTTTTT.

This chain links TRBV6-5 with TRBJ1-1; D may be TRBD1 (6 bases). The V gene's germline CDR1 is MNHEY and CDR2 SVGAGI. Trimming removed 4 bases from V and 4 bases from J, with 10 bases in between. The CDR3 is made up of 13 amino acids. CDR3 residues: CASSWGTTTEAFF. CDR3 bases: TGTGCCAGCAGTTGGGGGACAACCACTGAAGCTTTCTTT.

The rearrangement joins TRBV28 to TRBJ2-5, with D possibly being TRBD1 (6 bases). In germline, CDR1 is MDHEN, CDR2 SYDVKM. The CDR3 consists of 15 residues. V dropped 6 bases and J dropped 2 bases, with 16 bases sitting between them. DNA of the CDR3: TGTGCCAGCAGCCTACCCTTGACAGGTCAAGAGACCCAGTACTTC. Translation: CASSLPLTGQETQYF.

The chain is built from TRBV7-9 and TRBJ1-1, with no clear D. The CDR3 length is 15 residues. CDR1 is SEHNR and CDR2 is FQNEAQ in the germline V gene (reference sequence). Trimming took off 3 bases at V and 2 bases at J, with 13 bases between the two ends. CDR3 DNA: TGTGCCAGCAGCTTGAGGTTGTTGAAAAACACTGAAGCTTTCTTT. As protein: CASSLRLLKNTEAFF. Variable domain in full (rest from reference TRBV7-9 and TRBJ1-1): DTGVSQNPRHKITKRGQNVTFRCDPISEHNRLYWYRQTLGQGPEFLTYFQNEAQLEKSRLLSDRFSAERPKGSFSTLEIQRTEQGDSAMYLCASSLRLLKNTEAFFGQGTRLTVV.

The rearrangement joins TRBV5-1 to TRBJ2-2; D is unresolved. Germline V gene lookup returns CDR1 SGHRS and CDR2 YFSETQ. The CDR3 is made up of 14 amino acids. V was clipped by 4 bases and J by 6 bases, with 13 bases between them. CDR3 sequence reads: CASSMPSTAGELFF. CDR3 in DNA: TGCGCCAGCAGCATGCCGTCAACAGCCGGGGAGCTGTTTTTT.

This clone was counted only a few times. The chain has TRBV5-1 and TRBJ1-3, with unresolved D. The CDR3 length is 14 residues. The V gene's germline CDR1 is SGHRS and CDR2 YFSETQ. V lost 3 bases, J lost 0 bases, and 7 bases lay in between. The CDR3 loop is CASSSTYSGNTIYF. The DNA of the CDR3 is TGCGCCAGCAGCTCGACATACTCTGGAAACACCATATATTTT.

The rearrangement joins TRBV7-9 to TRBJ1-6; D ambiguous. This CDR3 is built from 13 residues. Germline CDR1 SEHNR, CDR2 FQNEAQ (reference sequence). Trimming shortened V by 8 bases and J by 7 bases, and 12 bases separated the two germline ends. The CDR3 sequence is CASGPSANSPLHF. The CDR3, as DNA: TGTGCCAGCGGCCCAAGTGCCAATTCACCCCTCCACTTT.

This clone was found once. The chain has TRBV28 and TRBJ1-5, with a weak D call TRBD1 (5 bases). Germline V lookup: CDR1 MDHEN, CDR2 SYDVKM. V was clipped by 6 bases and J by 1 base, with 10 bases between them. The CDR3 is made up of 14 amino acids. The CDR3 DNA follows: TGTGCCAGCAGGGGCGGGGGAAGCAATCAGCCCCAGCATTTT. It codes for CASRGGGSNQPQHF.

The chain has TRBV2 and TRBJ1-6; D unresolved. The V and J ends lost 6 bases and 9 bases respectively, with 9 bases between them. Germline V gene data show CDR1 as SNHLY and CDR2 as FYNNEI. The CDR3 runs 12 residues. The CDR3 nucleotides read TGTGCCAGCAGGGCTAGTAGTTCACCCCTCCACTTT. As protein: CASRASSSPLHF.

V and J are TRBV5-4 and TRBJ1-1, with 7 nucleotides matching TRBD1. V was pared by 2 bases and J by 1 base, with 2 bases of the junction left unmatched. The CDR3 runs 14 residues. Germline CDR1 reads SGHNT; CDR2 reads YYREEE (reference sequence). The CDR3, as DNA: TGTGCCAGCAGCTTTGACAGGGCGAACACTGAAGCTTTCTTT. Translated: CASSFDRANTEAFF.

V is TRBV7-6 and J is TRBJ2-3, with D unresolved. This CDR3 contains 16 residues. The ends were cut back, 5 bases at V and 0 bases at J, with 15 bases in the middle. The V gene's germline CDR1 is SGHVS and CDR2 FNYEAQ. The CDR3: CASSRLTDTSTDTQYF. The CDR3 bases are TGTGCCAGCAGCCGATTGACTGACACTAGCACAGATACGCAGTATTTT. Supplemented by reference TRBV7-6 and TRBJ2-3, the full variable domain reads GAGVSQSPRYKVTKRGQDVALRCDPISGHVSLYWYRQALGQGPEFLTYFNYEAQQDKSGLPNDRFSAERPEGSISTLTIQRTEQRDSAMYRCASSRLTDTSTDTQYFGPGTRLTVL.

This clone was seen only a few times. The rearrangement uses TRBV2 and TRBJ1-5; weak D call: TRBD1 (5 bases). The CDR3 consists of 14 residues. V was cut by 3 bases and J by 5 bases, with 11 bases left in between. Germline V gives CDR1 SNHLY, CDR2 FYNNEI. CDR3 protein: CASSESVGDQPQHF. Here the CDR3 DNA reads TGTGCCAGCAGTGAGTCTGTGGGGGATCAGCCCCAGCATTTT.

The CDR3 region has the DNA TGCGCCAGCAGCCTCGGACAGATTAACACCGGGGAGCTGTTTTTT. Its translation: CASSLGQINTGELFF. J is TRBJ2-2 and V is TRBV5-1, with D tentatively TRBD1 (6 bases). Germline-derived CDR1 and CDR2 are SGHRS and YFSETQ. The CDR3 consists of 15 residues. V was shortened by 4 bases and J by 2 bases, with 12 bases between the two germline ends.

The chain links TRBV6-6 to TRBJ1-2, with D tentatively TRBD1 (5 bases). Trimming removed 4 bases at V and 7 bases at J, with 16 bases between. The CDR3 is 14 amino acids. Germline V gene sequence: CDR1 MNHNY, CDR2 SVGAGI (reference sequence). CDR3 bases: TGTGCCAGCAGTTCCACAATCGAGGGGTCTGGCTACACCTTC. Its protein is CASSSTIEGSGYTF.

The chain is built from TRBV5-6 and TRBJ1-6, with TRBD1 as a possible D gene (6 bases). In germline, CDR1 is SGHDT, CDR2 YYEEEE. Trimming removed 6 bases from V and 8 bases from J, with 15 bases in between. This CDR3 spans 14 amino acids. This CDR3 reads CASTPTGWDSPLHF. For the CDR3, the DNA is TGTGCCAGCACCCCGACAGGCTGGGATTCACCCCTCCACTTT.